One and the same sample provided the 22 T cell receptor beta chains below, sequenced in a study of control samples from healthy donors and cancer patients. Assay: immunoSEQ multiplex PCR; the TCRdb copy retains only in-frame clones and omits some. The sample has about 250,000 clones, over 75% seen once; the top ten hold about an eighth. Sequenced material: PBMCs. These receptors were taken from a woman aged 60-75 years with lung cancer.

This clone was recorded only once. The chain recombines TRBV3-1 (or the pseudogene TRBV3-2) with TRBJ2-3; TRBD2 aligns across 10 bases. This CDR3 spans 15 amino acids. Germline lookup yields CDR1 LGHDT and CDR2 YNNKEL (reference sequence). Unmatched junction bases numbered 5, after V lost 4 bases and J lost 4 bases. CDR3 protein: CASSPLAGASDTQYF. Written as DNA, the CDR3 is TGTGCCAGCAGCCCCCTAGCGGGAGCCTCAGATACGCAGTATTTT.

This chain joins TRBV14 and TRBJ2-7; a possible D gene is TRBD2 (6 bases). V lost 1 base and J 3 bases, leaving 13 bases between the germline ends. Germline V gives CDR1 SGHDN, CDR2 FVKESK. The CDR3 spans 15 residues. CDR3 loop: CASSQGDFRSYEQYF. CDR3 in DNA: TGTGCCAGCAGCCAAGGGGACTTTCGCAGCTACGAGCAGTACTTC.

The chain carries TRBV12-3 or TRBV12-4 and TRBJ1-3; D call uncertain. CDR3 length equals 13 residues. V lost 6 bases, J lost 0 bases, and 6 bases lay in between. CDR3 protein: CASSSNSGNTIYF. DNA of the CDR3: TGTGCCAGCAGCTCAAACTCTGGAAACACCATATATTTT.

The rearrangement joins TRBV29-1 to TRBJ2-3; the D gene could be TRBD1 or TRBD2 (5 bases each). Germline V gene sequence: CDR1 SQVTM, CDR2 ANQGSEA. Trimming shortened V by 1 base and J by 2 bases, and 13 bases separated the two germline ends. The CDR3 sequence is 15 residues long. DNA of the CDR3: TGCAGCGTTGAAGGGGGTGGGGGATACACAGATACGCAGTATTTT. Translation gives CSVEGGGGYTDTQYF.

This chain connects TRBV2 to TRBJ1-1, with D hard to call. This CDR3 has 14 amino acids. Trimming pared 7 bases from V and 0 bases from J, leaving 12 bases between. Germline CDR1 is SNHLY and CDR2 is FYNNEI. CDR3 DNA sequence: TGTGCCAGCACATCCCAGCAGATGAACACTGAAGCTTTCTTT. Protein sequence: CASTSQQMNTEAFF. The whole variable domain, remainder taken from reference TRBV2 and TRBJ1-1, is EPEVTQTPSHQVTQMGQEVILRCVPISNHLYFYWYRQILGQKVEFLVSFYNNEISEKSEIFDDQFSVERPDGSNFTLKIRSTKLEDSAMYFCASTSQQMNTEAFFGQGTRLTVV.

This CDR3 reads CSARQGGAYEQYF. DNA of the CDR3: TGCAGCGCAAGACAGGGGGGGGCCTACGAGCAGTACTTC. V and J are TRBV29-1 and TRBJ2-7; 9 bases match TRBD1. The CDR3 runs 13 residues. Losses at the gene ends were 7 bases for V and 2 bases for J; bases not matched to a gene: 6. Germline CDR1 and CDR2: SQVTM and ANQGSEA.

The rearrangement uses TRBV5-1 and TRBJ1-3, with a weak D call TRBD1 (5 bases). Germline V lookup: CDR1 SGHRS, CDR2 YFSETQ. The CDR3 is 13 amino acids. The germline V and J ends were trimmed by 3 bases and 6 bases, with 10 bases remaining between them. The CDR3 loop is CASSSAGKNTIYF. The DNA for the CDR3 is TGCGCCAGCAGCTCGGCAGGGAAAAACACCATATATTTT.

V gene TRBV6-5 combines with J gene TRBJ2-7; possible D gene TRBD1, 6 bases. CDR3 size: 14 residues. Trimming cost V 4 bases and J 6 bases, with 16 bases left between them. From germline, CDR1 is MNHEY and CDR2 SVGAGI. CDR3 residues: CASSSGTHLGEQYF. CDR3 nucleotide sequence: TGTGCCAGCAGTTCCGGGACACATCTCGGCGAGCAGTACTTC.

This sequence joins TRBV24-1 and TRBJ2-4; unclear D gene. Germline values: CDR1 KGHDR, CDR2 SFDVKD. V dropped 4 bases and J dropped 0 bases, with 3 bases sitting between them. The CDR3 consists of 13 residues. CDR3 DNA: TGTGCCACCAGTGACGTAGCCAAAAACATTCAGTACTTC. Translation gives CATSDVAKNIQYF.

This clone was found once. The chain has TRBV28 and TRBJ2-1; 8 positions match TRBD2. Trimming took 6 bases from V and 10 from J; bases not matched to a gene: 14. Germline CDR1 is MDHEN and CDR2 is SYDVKM. This CDR3 is 15 amino acids long. CDR3 in amino acids: CASSPFTGGLEEQFF. Written as DNA, the CDR3 is TGTGCCAGCAGCCCCTTTACGGGAGGGCTGGAGGAGCAGTTCTTC. The whole variable domain, remainder taken from reference TRBV28 and TRBJ2-1, is DVKVTQSSRYLVKRTGEKVFLECVQDMDHENMFWYRQDPGLGLRLIYFSYDVKMKEKGDIPEGYSVSREKKERFSLILESASTNQTSMYLCASSPFTGGLEEQFFGPGTRLTVL.

The J gene is TRBJ1-1, the V gene TRBV3-1 (or the pseudogene TRBV3-2); 7 positions match TRBD1. The CDR3 runs 14 residues. CDR1 is LGHDT, CDR2 YNNKEL, per germline (reference sequence). The ends lost 4 bases at V and 4 bases at J; junction bases unmatched: 6. Here the CDR3 reads CASSLSGGATEAFF. CDR3 coding DNA: TGTGCCAGCAGCCTATCAGGGGGAGCCACTGAAGCTTTCTTT.

This clone was seen a single time. The genes are TRBV7-9 and TRBJ1-6; D is unresolved. With 1 base removed from V and 8 bases from J, the gap between germline ends came to 9 bases. Germline V gives CDR1 SEHNR, CDR2 FQNEAQ (reference sequence). The length of the CDR3 is 14 residues. The CDR3 protein is CASSLGEIDSPLHF. DNA of the CDR3: TGTGCCAGCAGCTTAGGCGAGATCGATTCACCCCTCCACTTT. Variable domain in full (rest from reference TRBV7-9 and TRBJ1-6): DTGVSQNPRHKITKRGQNVTFRCDPISEHNRLYWYRQTLGQGPEFLTYFQNEAQLEKSRLLSDRFSAERPKGSFSTLEIQRTEQGDSAMYLCASSLGEIDSPLHFGNGTRLTVT.

This sequence joins TRBV11-2 and TRBJ2-5, with D possibly being TRBD1 or TRBD2 (7 bases each). Per the germline V gene, CDR1 is SGHAT and CDR2 is FQNNGV. Trimming cost V 5 bases and J 4 bases, with 20 bases left between them. There are 16 residues in the CDR3. The CDR3 region has the DNA TGTGCCAGCAGCCAACAGGACAGGTCGGGGGGAGAGACCCAGTACTTC. This translates into CASSQQDRSGGETQYF.

Notes on this clone: At one boundary the junction diverges from the germline segment, which might be a read error. The chain is built from TRBV7-3 and TRBJ2-3, with D perhaps TRBD2 (6 bases). Germline loops: CDR1 SGHTA, CDR2 FQGTGA. The CDR3 has 13 residues. CDR3 sequence reads: CASSLMEGGTRYF. The DNA for the CDR3 is TGTGCCAGCAGCTTAATGGAGGGAGGTACGCGGTATTTT.

The J gene is TRBJ2-2, the V gene TRBV5-1; possibly TRBD1 for D (6 bases). V was cut by 1 base and J by 4 bases, with 11 bases left in between. Germline V gene sequence: CDR1 SGHRS, CDR2 YFSETQ. This CDR3 is 15 amino acids long. The CDR3, as DNA: TGCGCCAGCAGCTTGTGGGGGCGGGCCACCGGGGAGCTGTTTTTT. This codes for CASSLWGRATGELFF.

The table lists this clone with a count of one. V usage is TRBV5-1 and J usage is TRBJ2-2, with D possibly being TRBD2 (6 bases). Per the germline V gene, CDR1 is SGHRS and CDR2 is YFSETQ. The germline V and J ends were trimmed by 0 bases and 6 bases, with 15 bases remaining between them. The CDR3 has 16 residues. The CDR3 sequence is CASSLETLGGAGELFF. The CDR3 coding sequence is TGCGCCAGCAGCTTGGAAACTCTGGGAGGTGCCGGGGAGCTGTTTTTT.

This chain uses TRBV9 with TRBJ1-6, with D uncertain. Germline lookup yields CDR1 SGDLS and CDR2 YYNGEE. The V end was cut by 0 bases, the J end by 9 bases, with 10 bases between. The CDR3 runs to 14 residues. CDR3 sequence: CASSVDQIGSPLHF. For the CDR3, the DNA is TGTGCCAGCAGCGTAGATCAGATAGGTTCACCCCTCCACTTT.

This rearrangement joins TRBV7-9 to TRBJ1-1, with D uncertain. The CDR3 has 13 amino acids. The ends were cut back, 4 bases at V and 4 bases at J, with 10 bases in the middle. The germline gives CDR1 SEHNR, CDR2 FQNEAQ (reference sequence). CDR3 in amino acids: CASSSGWATEAFF. The CDR3 DNA reads as TGTGCCAGCAGCTCTGGGTGGGCCACTGAAGCTTTCTTT.

This chain links TRBV7-9 with TRBJ1-6; 7 nucleotides match TRBD1. CDR3 length: 14 residues. V shed 3 bases and J 7 bases; nucleotides not matched to a gene: 3. Germline CDR1 and CDR2: SEHNR and FQNEAQ (reference sequence). Here the CDR3 DNA reads TGTGCCAGCAGCTTTCAGGGGGGAAATTCACCCCTCCACTTT. This encodes CASSFQGGNSPLHF.

The rearrangement links TRBV28 to TRBJ2-7; D possibly matches TRBD1 or TRBD2 (5 bases each). This CDR3 contains 12 residues. Trimming took off 8 bases at V and 3 bases at J, with 11 bases between the two ends. The germline V gene encodes CDR1 MDHEN and CDR2 SYDVKM. CDR3 sequence (DNA): TGTGCCAGCCAGGGACGAGACTACGAGCAGTACTTC. This translates into CASQGRDYEQYF.

The genes are TRBV7-9 and TRBJ2-1, with TRBD2 identical over 7 bases. The CDR3 spans 14 residues. Germline CDR1 SEHNR, CDR2 FQNEAQ (reference sequence). Trimming removed 7 bases from V and 7 bases from J; junction bases left unmatched: 10. In nucleotides, the CDR3 is TGTGCCAGCACCTACCTCGGGAGGTGGAATGAGCAGTTCTTC. Its protein is CASTYLGRWNEQFF.

This clone was recorded a few times. The chain recombines TRBV29-1 with TRBJ2-3, with unresolved D. This CDR3 is built from 13 residues. V shed 4 bases and J shed 0 bases, with 8 bases lying between them. From germline, CDR1 is SQVTM and CDR2 ANQGSEA. The CDR3 sequence is CSVVQSSTDTQYF. The DNA for the CDR3 is TGCAGCGTTGTTCAGTCTAGCACAGATACGCAGTATTTT.